A selection of T cell receptor beta chains follows, all from one sample in a study of blood T cell repertoires in COVID-19. This table comes from immunoSEQ multiplex PCR, and its TCRdb copy is limited to in-frame clones, with some not included. The data hold roughly 73,000 clones, with roughly 81% observed a single time. Sequences were obtained from peripheral blood. The receptors were gathered from a woman in her seventies with acute or convalescent COVID-19. CDR3s include the opening cysteine and the closing phenylalanine or tryptophan. A D gene is named only where the DNA matches it firmly. Size tells how often a clone was seen (once, few, many) or the class of an expanded clone, and some rows leave it out.

V gene	D gene	clone size	J gene	CDR3 DNA	CDR3 protein
TRBV5-4	TRBD2	-	TRBJ2-1	TGTGCCAGCAGCGAACCACTAGCGGGAAGCTCCTACAATGAGCAGTTCTTC	CASSEPLAGSSYNEQFF
TRBV7-9	-	-	TRBJ1-2	TGTGCCAGCAGCTTCGGCAGGGTCGAGGGCTACACCTTC	CASSFGRVEGYTF
TRBV6-5	-	-	TRBJ2-3	TGTGCCAGCAGTTACTCGGGCTCGAAGGCAGATACGCAGTATTTT	CASSYSGSKADTQYF
TRBV7-9	TRBD2	-	TRBJ2-1	TGTGCCAGCACCGGTCGACGAGCGGGAGGTTACAATGAGCAGTTCTTC	CASTGRRAGGYNEQFF
TRBV18	TRBD1	-	TRBJ1-5	TGTGCCAGCTCACCGATGGGACAGGGCGACAATCAGCCCCAGCATTTT	CASSPMGQGDNQPQHF
TRBV4-1	-	-	TRBJ1-1	TGCGCCAGCAGCCCCTCAGGGGCTACTGAAGCTTTCTTT	CASSPSGATEAFF
TRBV2	-	-	TRBJ1-2	TGTGCCAGCAGTGGCGCGGGGTTGAACTATGGCTACACCTTC	CASSGAGLNYGYTF
TRBV2	-	-	TRBJ2-7	TGTGCCAGCAGCCTGTCGGGATTAAGGACCTACGAGCAGTACTTC	CASSLSGLRTYEQYF
TRBV6-5	TRBD2	-	TRBJ2-1	TGTGCCAGCATCCGGACTAGCGGCCTCTACAATGAGCAGTTCTTC	CASIRTSGLYNEQFF
TRBV7-6	TRBD1	-	TRBJ1-1	TGTGCCAGCAGCTTCGAGGCAGGGGGCGGAAGGGATGAAGCTTTCTTT	CASSFEAGGGRDEAFF
TRBV7-8	-	-	TRBJ2-2	TGTGCCAGCAGCTTAGATATGGGCGGCTTGGCGGGGGGGGAGCTGTTTTTT	CASSLDMGGLAGGELFF
TRBV7-3	-	-	TRBJ2-4	TGTGCCAGCAGCTTAACGAGGAGGGACTTACAGTACTTC	CASSLTRRDLQYF
TRBV27	TRBD1	-	TRBJ1-2	TGTGCCAGCAGTTTTTCGGACAGGGAACATGGCTACACCTTC	CASSFSDREHGYTF
TRBV12-5	-	-	TRBJ1-1	TGTGCTAGTGGTCTGAGGAGGGGCAGTTCCAACACTGAAGCTTTCTTT	CASGLRRGSSNTEAFF
TRBV19	TRBD1	-	TRBJ1-1	TGTGCCAGTAGTATCCTCCCAGGGGGGTTTAACACTGAAGCTTTCTTT	CASSILPGGFNTEAFF
TRBV19	-	-	TRBJ2-1	TGTGCCAGTAGCCCTCAGGGTTTCGAGCAGTTCTTC	CASSPQGFEQFF
TRBV27	TRBD1	once	TRBJ1-2	TGTGCCAGCGCGGGGACAGCTAACTATGGCTACACCTTC	CASAGTANYGYTF
TRBV6-5	TRBD1	-	TRBJ2-2	TGTGCCAGCAGGCGACAGGGTCGTAACGGGGAGCTGTTTTTT	CASRRQGRNGELFF
TRBV28	TRBD2	few	TRBJ2-7	TGTGCCAGCAGTTTCGGGGGGAGTTTTTACGAGCAGTACTTC	CASSFGGSFYEQYF
TRBV30	TRBD1	-	TRBJ1-5	TGTGCCTGGAGTCGCGGGGGGACAGGCAATCAGCCCCAGCATTTT	CAWSRGGTGNQPQHF
TRBV12-3/TRBV12-4	-	-	TRBJ2-1	TGTGCCAGCAGTTTCTTCGGGAATGAGCAGTTCTTC	CASSFFGNEQFF
TRBV27	TRBD2	-	TRBJ2-3	TGTGCCAGCAGTTTAAGCGGGAGGCGTACAGATACGCAGTATTTT	CASSLSGRRTDTQYF
TRBV5-1	TRBD2	-	TRBJ2-1	TGCGCCAGCAGCATAGGACTAGCGGGACTGTTGGGCGATGAGCAGTTCTTC	CASSIGLAGLLGDEQFF
TRBV7-3	-	-	TRBJ2-2	TGTGCCAGCAGCAGCAGGGCGGTCCCGGACACCGGGGAGCTGTTTTTT	CASSSRAVPDTGELFF
TRBV18	TRBD1	-	TRBJ1-1	TGTGCCAGCTCACCCAGGACAGGGGAAGCTTTCTTT	CASSPRTGEAFF
TRBV11-2	TRBD2	few	TRBJ2-7	TGTGCCAGCAGCTCGGGACTAGCGGGGTTCAAGTCCTACGAGCAGTACTTC	CASSSGLAGFKSYEQYF
TRBV3-1/TRBV3-2	TRBD2	-	TRBJ2-2	TGTGCCAGCAGCCAAACTAGCGGGAGGGCCGGGGAGCTGTTTTTT	CASSQTSGRAGELFF
TRBV27	TRBD1	-	TRBJ1-1	TGTGCCAGCAGTCGGACAGGGGCGTTATTTGAAGCTTTCTTT	CASSRTGALFEAFF
TRBV5-6	TRBD2	-	TRBJ2-7	TGTGCCAGCAGCCGTAGGACTAGCGGGACTTACGAGCAGTACTTC	CASSRRTSGTYEQYF
TRBV30	-	-	TRBJ2-5	TGTGCCTGGAATAGCCGGCTGGGAGAGACCCAGTACTTC	CAWNSRLGETQYF
TRBV19	-	-	TRBJ1-6	TGTGCCAGTAGTATACTAACAGCAGATAATTCACCCCTCCACTTT	CASSILTADNSPLHF
TRBV3-1/TRBV3-2	-	-	TRBJ2-7	TGTGCCAGCAGCCAGCTTATTAGCGGCCACGAGCAGTACTTC	CASSQLISGHEQYF
TRBV7-2	-	-	TRBJ1-1	TGTGCCAGCAGCTTCCAAATTGGGCAAGGCACTGAAGCTTTCTTT	CASSFQIGQGTEAFF
TRBV7-9	-	-	TRBJ2-1	TGTGCCAGCATCATACTTCTCGGGATAGCGAGCGATGAGCAGTTCTTC	CASIILLGIASDEQFF
TRBV28	TRBD1	-	TRBJ1-6	TGTGCCAGCACCCCAGGGGGCGACCTCTATAATTCACCCCTCCACTTT	CASTPGGDLYNSPLHF
TRBV11-3	TRBD1	-	TRBJ2-5	TGTGCCAGCAGCCGTGGGACAGGGGTTCAAGAGACCCAGTACTTC	CASSRGTGVQETQYF
TRBV15	TRBD2	few	TRBJ2-3	TGTGCCACCAGCAGCCTACTAGCGGGAGTCACAGATACGCAGTATTTT	CATSSLLAGVTDTQYF